Listed here are 18 T cell receptor beta chains from one sample, sequenced in a study of Ad26.COV2.S vaccination and SARS-CoV-2 variants. The treatment here: some 19 received Ad26.COV2.S at low or high dose, single or two shots; about 5 received placebo; per-sample allocation not given. The study sampled participants on day 63 after the first vaccine or placebo injection. This table comes from immunoSEQ multiplex PCR, and its TCRdb copy is limited to in-frame clones, with some not included. The data contain 400,000 or so clones, about nine tenths of them singletons. Specimen: peripheral blood, collected in a trial of Ad26.COV2.S vaccine versus placebo. These receptor sequences come from a person between 18 and 59 years old who received the Ad26.COV2.S COVID-19 vaccine or a placebo.

CDR3 sequence: CASWFEQNTEAFF. CDR3 sequence (DNA): TGTGCCAGCTGGTTTGAACAGAACACTGAAGCTTTCTTT. The J gene is TRBJ1-1, the V gene TRBV12-3 or TRBV12-4; D is undetermined. Trimming shortened V by 8 bases and J by 1 base, and 11 bases separated the two germline ends. The CDR3 contains 13 residues.

The chain combines TRBV5-1 with TRBJ2-2; 7 bases match TRBD1. The germline gives CDR1 SGHRS, CDR2 YFSETQ. This CDR3 has 15 amino acids. The V segment lost 2 bases and the J segment 3 bases; nucleotides outside the gene matches: 4. The CDR3 DNA follows: TGCGCCAGCAGCTTCCGGGACAGATACACCGGGGAGCTGTTTTTT. Encoded protein: CASSFRDRYTGELFF.

The chain combines TRBV7-9 with TRBJ2-7, with D possibly matching TRBD2 (6 bases). Germline V lookup: CDR1 SEHNR, CDR2 FQNEAQ (reference sequence). Trimming pared 8 bases from V and 6 bases from J, leaving 20 bases between. CDR3 length equals 14 residues. CDR3 sequence: CASSGDSIVFEQYF. The CDR3 DNA follows: TGTGCCAGCTCGGGAGACAGTATAGTTTTCGAGCAGTACTTC.

In regard to this clone: A junction end diverges from the germline sequence, so it may reflect a read error. The chain recombines TRBV12-3 or TRBV12-4 with TRBJ1-3; D is possibly TRBD1 (5 bases). The CDR3 has 13 amino acids. The CDR3: CASRILEVTATVF. Here the CDR3 DNA reads TGTGCCAGCAGGATTTTGGAGGTGACAGCAACCGTCTTC.

The genes are TRBV4-2 and TRBJ2-2; 8 nucleotides match TRBD2. J gave up 7 bases and V 1 base, and 32 bases lay outside the gene matches. This CDR3 spans 24 amino acids. Germline V gene data show CDR1 as LGHNA and CDR2 as YNFKEQ. The CDR3 region is CASSQVGLALQLRGGQGEGGELFF. The DNA for the CDR3 is TGTGCCAGCAGCCAAGTAGGGCTAGCTCTTCAACTTCGGGGGGGTCAGGGTGAAGGCGGGGAGCTGTTTTTT.

The chain recombines TRBV12-3 or TRBV12-4 with TRBJ1-4, with 7 bases identical to TRBD1. The CDR3 is made up of 13 amino acids. The ends lost 2 bases at V and 13 bases at J; junction bases unmatched: 7. Here the CDR3 DNA reads TGTGCCAGCAGTTTACGGGAGGGACAGCCACTGTTTTTT. It is translated as CASSLREGQPLFF.

The chain links TRBV5-6 to TRBJ2-3, with D perhaps matching TRBD1 or TRBD2 (5 bases each). Germline V gene sequence: CDR1 SGHDT, CDR2 YYEEEE. Trimming stripped 1 base from V and 0 bases from J, with 15 bases between. CDR3 length: 17 residues. CDR3: CASSLSGAVPSTDTQYF. The CDR3 DNA follows: TGTGCCAGCAGCTTGTCCGGGGCAGTCCCTAGCACAGATACGCAGTATTTT.

The rearrangement links TRBV19 to TRBJ2-1; D is uncertain. The CDR3 covers 12 residues. Germline CDR1 and CDR2: LNHDA and SQIVND (reference sequence). Trimming stripped 5 bases from V and 6 bases from J, with 8 bases between. CDR3 sequence reads: CASSAPFNEQFF. DNA for the CDR3: TGTGCCAGTAGTGCACCGTTCAATGAGCAGTTCTTC.

On this clone itself: Other nucleotide sequences from this sample produce the same CDR3. This chain joins TRBV7-2 and TRBJ1-3; no definite D call. V was cut by 5 bases and J by 0 bases, with 5 bases left in between. The CDR3 contains 13 residues. CDR1 and CDR2 from the germline V gene are SGHTA and FQGNSA. The CDR3: CASSLSSGNTIYF. CDR3 nucleotide sequence: TGTGCCAGCAGCCTGAGCTCTGGAAACACCATATATTTT. The variable domain in full, completed from reference TRBV7-2 and TRBJ1-3, reads GAGVSQSPSNKVTEKGKDVELRCDPISGHTALYWYRQSLGQGLEFLIYFQGNSAPDKSGLPSDRFSAERTGGSVSTLTIQRTQQEDSAVYLCASSLSSGNTIYFGEGSWLTVV.

This chain links TRBV4-1 with TRBJ2-3; TRBD2 matches 11 bases. This CDR3 is built from 12 residues. Germline V CDR1 and CDR2: MGHRA, YSYEKL. With V trimmed by 3 bases and J by 12 bases, 2 bases remained unmatched. The CDR3 DNA sequence: TGCGCCAGCAGCCATCTAGCGGGGGGACAGTATTTT. Protein product: CASSHLAGGQYF.

V and J are TRBV6-6 and TRBJ1-1, with TRBD1 as a possible D gene (5 bases). Deletions cut 5 bases from V and 10 bases from J, with 17 bases between. This CDR3 is built from 13 residues. CDR1 MNHNY and CDR2 SVGAGI come from the germline V gene (reference sequence). The CDR3 bases are TGTGCCAGCAGTCCGACGGGACGGGAGGGAGCTTTCTTT. Translation: CASSPTGREGAFF.

The chain employs TRBV2 and TRBJ2-3, with D perhaps matching TRBD1 (6 bases). Germline V CDR1 and CDR2: SNHLY, FYNNEI. The V end was cut by 8 bases, the J end by 5 bases, with 11 bases between. The CDR3 has 12 residues. The CDR3 spells CASALQGDTQYF. CDR3 bases: TGTGCCAGCGCGTTACAGGGAGATACGCAGTATTTT.

The chain carries TRBV7-2 and TRBJ1-2; 7 bases fit TRBD1. V lost 1 base to trimming and J lost 8 bases; unmatched junction nucleotides: 7. Germline CDR1 SGHTA, CDR2 FQGNSA. This CDR3 is 14 amino acids long. The CDR3 is CASSLVGTAGGYTF. CDR3 sequence (DNA): TGTGCCAGCAGCTTAGTTGGGACAGCTGGCGGCTACACCTTC.

The chain couples TRBV4-1 to TRBJ1-2; 7 bases are shared with TRBD1. V gave up 4 bases and J gave up 0 bases; unmatched junction bases: 5. This CDR3 is built from 15 residues. Germline V lookup: CDR1 MGHRA, CDR2 YSYEKL. The CDR3: CASSPTQGTNYGYTF. As DNA, the CDR3 is TGCGCCAGCAGCCCTACACAGGGGACTAACTATGGCTACACCTTC.

The chain is built from TRBV2 and TRBJ1-6; D call uncertain. Germline assignment: CDR1 SNHLY and CDR2 FYNNEI. This CDR3 contains 17 residues. Trimming cost V 1 base and J 4 bases, with 14 bases left between them. CDR3 residues: CASSEVLVGQYNSPLHF. The CDR3, as DNA: TGTGCCAGCAGTGAAGTTTTGGTGGGCCAATATAATTCACCCCTCCACTTT.

The chain recombines TRBV5-6 with TRBJ2-5; a possible D gene is TRBD2 (5 bases). V was cut by 5 bases and J by 1 base, with 9 bases left in between. CDR1 is SGHDT and CDR2 is YYEEEE in the germline V gene. The CDR3 runs 13 residues. The DNA for the CDR3 is TGTGCCAGCAGATTCGGGATCCAAGAGACCCAGTACTTC. This codes for CASRFGIQETQYF.

The chain recombines TRBV6-5 with TRBJ2-3; TRBD1 matches at 7 bases. Germline lookup yields CDR1 MNHEY and CDR2 SVGAGI. The CDR3 is made up of 14 amino acids. With 6 bases clipped from V and 2 bases from J, the junction kept 5 bases outside the gene matches. This chain's CDR3 is CASRWGQYTDTQYF. In DNA form, the CDR3 reads TGTGCCAGCAGGTGGGGACAGTACACAGATACGCAGTATTTT.

The CDR3 DNA sequence: TGCAGCGTTGGATATACGTCCTACGAGCAGTACTTC. Its translation is CSVGYTSYEQYF. The V call is TRBV29-1, the J call TRBJ2-7; D is ambiguous. In germline, CDR1 is SQVTM, CDR2 ANQGSEA. The CDR3 runs 12 residues. The V gene lost 4 bases and the J gene lost 1 base, with 8 bases spanning the gap.